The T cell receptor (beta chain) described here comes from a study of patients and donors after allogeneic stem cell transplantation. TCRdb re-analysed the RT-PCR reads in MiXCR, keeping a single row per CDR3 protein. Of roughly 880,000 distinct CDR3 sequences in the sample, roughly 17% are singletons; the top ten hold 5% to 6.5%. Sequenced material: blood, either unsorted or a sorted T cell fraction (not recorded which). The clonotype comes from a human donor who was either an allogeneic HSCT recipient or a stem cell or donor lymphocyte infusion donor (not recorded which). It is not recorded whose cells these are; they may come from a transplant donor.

The CDR3 protein is CASSRVFSTTNEKLFF. The CDR3 bases are TGCGCCAGCAGCCGAGTCTTTTCGACAACTAATGAAAAACTGTTTTTT. The chain joins TRBV4-3 to TRBJ1-4, with D unclear. The CDR3 is made up of 16 amino acids. The V gene's germline CDR1 is LGHNA and CDR2 YSLEER. The ends were cut back, 4 bases at V and 0 bases at J, with 12 bases in the middle.